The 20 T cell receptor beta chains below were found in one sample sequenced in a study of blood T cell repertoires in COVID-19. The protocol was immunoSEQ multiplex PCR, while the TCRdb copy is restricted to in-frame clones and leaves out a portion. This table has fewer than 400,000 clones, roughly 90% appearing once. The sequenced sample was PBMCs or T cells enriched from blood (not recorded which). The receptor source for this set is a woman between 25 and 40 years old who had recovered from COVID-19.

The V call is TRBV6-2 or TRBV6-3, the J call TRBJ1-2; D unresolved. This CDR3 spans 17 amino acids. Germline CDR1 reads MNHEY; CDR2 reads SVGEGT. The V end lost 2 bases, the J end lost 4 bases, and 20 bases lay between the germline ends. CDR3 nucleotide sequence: TGTGCCAGCAGTTACACCCACTTAACGATCGATCTCTATGGCTACACCTTC. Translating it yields CASSYTHLTIDLYGYTF.

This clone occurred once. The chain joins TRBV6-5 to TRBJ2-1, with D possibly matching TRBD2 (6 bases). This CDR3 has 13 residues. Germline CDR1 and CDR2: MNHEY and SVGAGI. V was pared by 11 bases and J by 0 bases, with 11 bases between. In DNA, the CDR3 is TGTGCCGTGGTCGGGGGCTCCTACAATGAGCAGTTCTTC. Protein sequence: CAVVGGSYNEQFF.

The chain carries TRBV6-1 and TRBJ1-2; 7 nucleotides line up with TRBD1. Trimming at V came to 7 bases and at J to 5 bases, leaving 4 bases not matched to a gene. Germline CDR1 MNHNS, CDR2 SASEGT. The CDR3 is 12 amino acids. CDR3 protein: CASMTGKYGYTF. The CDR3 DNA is TGTGCCAGCATGACAGGGAAATATGGCTACACCTTC.

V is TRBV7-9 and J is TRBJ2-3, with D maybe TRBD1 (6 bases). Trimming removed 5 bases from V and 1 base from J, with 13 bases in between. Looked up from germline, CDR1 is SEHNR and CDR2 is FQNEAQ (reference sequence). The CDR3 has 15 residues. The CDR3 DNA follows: TGTGCCAGCAGCCCACAGGGTGGGGGCACAGATACGCAGTATTTT. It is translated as CASSPQGGGTDTQYF. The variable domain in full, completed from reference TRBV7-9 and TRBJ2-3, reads DTGVSQNPRHKITKRGQNVTFRCDPISEHNRLYWYRQTLGQGPEFLTYFQNEAQLEKSRLLSDRFSAERPKGSFSTLEIQRTEQGDSAMYLCASSPQGGGTDTQYFGPGTRLTVL.

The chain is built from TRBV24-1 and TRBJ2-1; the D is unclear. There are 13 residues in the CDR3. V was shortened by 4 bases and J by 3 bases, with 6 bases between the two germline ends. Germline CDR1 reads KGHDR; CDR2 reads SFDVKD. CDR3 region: CATSEAIYNEQFF. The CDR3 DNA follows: TGTGCCACCAGTGAGGCAATCTACAATGAGCAGTTCTTC.

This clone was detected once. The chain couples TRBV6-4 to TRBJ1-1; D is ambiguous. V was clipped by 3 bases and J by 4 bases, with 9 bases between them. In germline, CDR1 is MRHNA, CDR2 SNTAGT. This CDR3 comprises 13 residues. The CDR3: CASSESRVTEAFF. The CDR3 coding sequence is TGTGCCAGCAGTGAATCGAGGGTCACTGAAGCTTTCTTT.

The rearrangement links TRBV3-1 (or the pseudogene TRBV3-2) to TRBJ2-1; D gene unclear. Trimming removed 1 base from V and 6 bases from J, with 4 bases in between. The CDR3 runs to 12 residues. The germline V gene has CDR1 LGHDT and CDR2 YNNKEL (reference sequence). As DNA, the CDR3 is TGTGCCAGCAGCCAAGTCAGCAATGAGCAGTTCTTC. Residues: CASSQVSNEQFF.

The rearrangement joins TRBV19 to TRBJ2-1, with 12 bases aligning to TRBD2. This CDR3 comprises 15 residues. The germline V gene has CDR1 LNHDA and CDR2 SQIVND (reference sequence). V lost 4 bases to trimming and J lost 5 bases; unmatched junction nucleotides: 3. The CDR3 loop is CASSTGLAGHNEQFF. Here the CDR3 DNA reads TGTGCCAGTAGTACCGGACTAGCGGGACACAATGAGCAGTTCTTC.

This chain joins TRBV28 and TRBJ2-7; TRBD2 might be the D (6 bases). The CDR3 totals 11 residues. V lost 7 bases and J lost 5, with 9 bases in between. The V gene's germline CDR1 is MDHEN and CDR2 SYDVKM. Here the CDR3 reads CASTGVDEQYF. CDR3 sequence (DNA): TGTGCCAGCACGGGGGTCGACGAGCAGTACTTC.

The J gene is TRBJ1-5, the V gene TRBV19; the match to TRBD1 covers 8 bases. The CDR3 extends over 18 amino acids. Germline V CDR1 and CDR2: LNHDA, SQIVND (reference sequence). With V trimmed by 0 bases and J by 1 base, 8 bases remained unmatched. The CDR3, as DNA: TGTGCCAGTAGTATAGATCTATACAGGGGGTCGAGCAATCAGCCCCAGCATTTT. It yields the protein CASSIDLYRGSSNQPQHF.

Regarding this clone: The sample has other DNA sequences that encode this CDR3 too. This CDR3 is CASSQGYEQYF. Written as DNA, the CDR3 is TGTGCCAGCAGTCAGGGCTACGAGCAGTACTTC. The V and J genes are TRBV28 and TRBJ2-7; perhaps TRBD1 as D (5 bases). The CDR3 loop spans 11 amino acids. CDR1 is MDHEN and CDR2 is SYDVKM in the germline V gene. V shed 5 bases and J shed 3 bases, with 5 bases lying between them.

This chain's CDR3 is CASSQPNRGLVTNEKLFF. The CDR3, as DNA: TGTGCCAGCAGCCAGCCCAACAGGGGTTTGGTAACTAATGAAAAACTGTTTTTT. The chain links TRBV4-2 to TRBJ1-4; 7 nucleotides match TRBD1. This CDR3 is built from 18 residues. Germline V CDR1 and CDR2: LGHNA, YNFKEQ. V lost 3 bases, J lost 1 base, and 11 bases stayed unmatched.

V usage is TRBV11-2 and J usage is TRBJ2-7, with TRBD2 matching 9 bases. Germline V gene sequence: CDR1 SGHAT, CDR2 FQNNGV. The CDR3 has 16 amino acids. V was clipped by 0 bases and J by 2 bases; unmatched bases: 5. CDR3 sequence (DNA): TGTGCCAGCAGCTTAGATCAGAGCGGGGGGACCTACGAGCAGTACTTC. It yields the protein CASSLDQSGGTYEQYF.

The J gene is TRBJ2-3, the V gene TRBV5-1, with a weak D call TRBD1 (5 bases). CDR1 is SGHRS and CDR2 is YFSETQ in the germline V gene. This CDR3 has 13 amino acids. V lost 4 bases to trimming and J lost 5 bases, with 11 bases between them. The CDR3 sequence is CASSGAQGDTQYF. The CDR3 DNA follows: TGCGCCAGCAGCGGGGCTCAGGGAGATACGCAGTATTTT.

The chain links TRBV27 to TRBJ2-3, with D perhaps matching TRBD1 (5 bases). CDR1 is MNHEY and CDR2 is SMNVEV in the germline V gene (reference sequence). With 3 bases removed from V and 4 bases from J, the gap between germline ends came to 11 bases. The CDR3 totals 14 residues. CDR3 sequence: CASSFLTGSDTQYF. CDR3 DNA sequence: TGTGCCAGCAGTTTTTTAACAGGCTCAGATACGCAGTATTTT.

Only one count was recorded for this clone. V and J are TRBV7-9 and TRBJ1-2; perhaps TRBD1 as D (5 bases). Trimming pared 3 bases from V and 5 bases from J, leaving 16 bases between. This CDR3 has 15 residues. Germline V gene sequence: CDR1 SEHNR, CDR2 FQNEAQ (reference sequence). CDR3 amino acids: CASSFPNGRGYGYTF. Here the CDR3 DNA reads TGTGCCAGCAGCTTTCCGAATGGTAGGGGATATGGCTACACCTTC.

The CDR3 here is CASSPPRGTGIYEQYF. CDR3 sequence (DNA): TGTGCCAGCAGCCCACCCCGGGGGACAGGGATATACGAGCAGTACTTC. This chain links TRBV5-5 with TRBJ2-7; 9 bases align to TRBD1. V lost 4 bases to trimming and J lost 4 bases; unmatched junction nucleotides: 12. CDR1 SGHKS and CDR2 YYEKEE come from the germline V gene (reference sequence). The CDR3 extends over 16 amino acids. Drawing the rest from reference TRBV5-5 and TRBJ2-7, the complete variable domain is DAGVTQSPTHLIKTRGQQVTLRCSPISGHKSVSWYQQVLGQGPQFIFQYYEKEERGRGNFPDRFSARQFPNYSSELNVNALLLGDSALYLCASSPPRGTGIYEQYFGPGTRLTVT.

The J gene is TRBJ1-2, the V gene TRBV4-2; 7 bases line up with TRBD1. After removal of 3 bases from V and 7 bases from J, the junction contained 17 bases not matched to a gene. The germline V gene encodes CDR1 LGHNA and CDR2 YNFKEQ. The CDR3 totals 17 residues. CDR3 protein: CASSHSGAGQVAGGYTF. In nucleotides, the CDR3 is TGTGCCAGCAGCCATTCCGGCGCCGGACAGGTCGCGGGTGGCTACACCTTC.

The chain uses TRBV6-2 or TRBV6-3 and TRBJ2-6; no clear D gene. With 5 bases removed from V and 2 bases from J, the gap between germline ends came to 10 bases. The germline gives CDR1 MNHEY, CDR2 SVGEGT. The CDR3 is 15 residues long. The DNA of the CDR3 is TGTGCCAGCAGTAGAGGCGGCCCTGGGGCCAACGTCCTGACTTTC. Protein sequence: CASSRGGPGANVLTF.

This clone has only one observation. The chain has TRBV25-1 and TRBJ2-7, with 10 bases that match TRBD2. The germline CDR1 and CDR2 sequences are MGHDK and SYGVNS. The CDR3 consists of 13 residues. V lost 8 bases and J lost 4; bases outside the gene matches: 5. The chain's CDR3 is CASVPSGSYEQYF. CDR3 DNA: TGTGCCAGCGTACCTAGCGGGAGTTACGAGCAGTACTTC.